The TCR beta chain under discussion was sequenced for a study of blood T cell repertoires in COVID-19. Study-level background: Samples representing acute and convalescent COVID-19 were sourced from the United States, Italy and Spain.

Individuals drawn from around 25 US areas were about 18 to 90 years old. Symptom resolution, clearance, or two negative PCRs marked donors in Cohort 3 as recovered. Per the original data handling: Nucleated cell counts were estimated from reference gene primer amplification. Here immunoSEQ multiplex PCR was the method, and the copy in TCRdb shows in-frame clones only, minus some. V, J and clone size are those of that table, while D and trimming were read from the DNA. The data contain roughly 500,000 clones, around 89% of them singletons. The receptor was isolated from a woman aged 40 to 50 who had recovered from COVID-19. Material: PBMCs or T cells enriched from blood (not recorded which).

This chain's CDR3 is CASSLERTSGIREQYF. The CDR3 DNA sequence: TGCGCCAGCAGCTTGGAGAGGACTAGCGGGATACGAGAGCAGTACTTC. The rearrangement joins TRBV5-1 to TRBJ2-7; 12 nucleotides agree with TRBD2. Germline CDR1 is SGHRS and CDR2 is YFSETQ. V shed 0 bases and J 7 bases; nucleotides not matched to a gene: 8. The CDR3 has 16 amino acids.